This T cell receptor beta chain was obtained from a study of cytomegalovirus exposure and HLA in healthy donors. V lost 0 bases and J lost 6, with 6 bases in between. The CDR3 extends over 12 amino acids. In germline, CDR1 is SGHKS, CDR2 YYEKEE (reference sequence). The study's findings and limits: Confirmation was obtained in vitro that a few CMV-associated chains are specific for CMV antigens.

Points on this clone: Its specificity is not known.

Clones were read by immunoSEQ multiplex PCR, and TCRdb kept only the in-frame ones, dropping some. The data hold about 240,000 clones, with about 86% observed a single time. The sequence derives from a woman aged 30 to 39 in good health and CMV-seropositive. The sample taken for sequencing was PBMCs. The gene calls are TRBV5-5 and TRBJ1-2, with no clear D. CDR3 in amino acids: CASSLGTNGYTF. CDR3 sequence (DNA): TGTGCCAGCAGCTTGGGAACAAATGGCTACACCTTC.